This TCR beta chain was sequenced for a study of beta chain features in type 1 diabetes. Expressed TCRB transcripts got sequenced, as all isolated RNA was reverse transcribed. Profiled with immunoSEQ multiplex PCR; TCRdb holds only in-frame clones, not every one. The sample holds a few hundred thousand clones, 27% seen once. The CDR3 has 17 residues. The junction had 11 bases not matched to a gene; V was cut back by 3 bases and J by 4 bases. Germline V CDR1 and CDR2: SGHTA, FQGNSA. This clone was counted a few times. The receptor's source is a man aged 30 to 39 in good health. The chain links TRBV7-2 to TRBJ1-3, with 8 bases fitting TRBD1. The sample comprised central memory CD4+ T cells from blood. CDR3 sequence reads: CASSLVYSGGKGNTIYF. CDR3 sequence (DNA): TGTGCCAGCAGCTTGGTTTACTCAGGGGGCAAGGGAAACACCATATATTTT.